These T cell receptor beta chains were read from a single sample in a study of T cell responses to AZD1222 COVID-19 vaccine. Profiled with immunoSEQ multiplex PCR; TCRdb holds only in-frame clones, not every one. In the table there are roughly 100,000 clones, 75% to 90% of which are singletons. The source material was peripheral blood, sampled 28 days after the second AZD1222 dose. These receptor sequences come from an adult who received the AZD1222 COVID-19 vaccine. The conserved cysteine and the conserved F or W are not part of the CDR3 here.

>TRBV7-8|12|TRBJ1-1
ASSLAGMNTEAF
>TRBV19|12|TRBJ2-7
ASSPRTGKREQY
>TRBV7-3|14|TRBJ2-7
ASSSSGSTVANEQY
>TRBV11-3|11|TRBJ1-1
ASQRTGNTEAF
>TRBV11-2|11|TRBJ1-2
ASSLERGWGYT
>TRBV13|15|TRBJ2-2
ASSKGGFSANTGELF
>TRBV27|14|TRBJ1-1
ASSHPRTGRDTEAF
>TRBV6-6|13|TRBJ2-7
ASTDLTSRGYEQY
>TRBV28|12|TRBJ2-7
ASRSGDTSYEQY
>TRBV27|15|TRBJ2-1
ASSSRRGASAYNEQF
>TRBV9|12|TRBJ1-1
ASSGTGPNTEAF
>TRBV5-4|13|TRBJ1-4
ASSIRQVGNEKLF
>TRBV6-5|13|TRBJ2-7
ASSPSGAGRYEQY
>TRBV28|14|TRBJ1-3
ASSLWHGTSGNTIY
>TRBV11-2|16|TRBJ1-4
ASSLVRAGGRGVEKLF
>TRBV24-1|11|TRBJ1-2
AIEPSNFYGYT
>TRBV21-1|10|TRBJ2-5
ASSSPLETQY
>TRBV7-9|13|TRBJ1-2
ASRGKRGPNYGYT
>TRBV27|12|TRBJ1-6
ASRPGGINSPLH
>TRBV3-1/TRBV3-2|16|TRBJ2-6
ASSDNRLLYSGANVLT
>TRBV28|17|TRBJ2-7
ASSPMSGTSGVNSYEQY
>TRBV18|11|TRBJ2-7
ASSPVGLYEQY
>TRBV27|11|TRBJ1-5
ASSRAGDQPQH
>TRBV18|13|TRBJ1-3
ASSLGQGYGNTIY
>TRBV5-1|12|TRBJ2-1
ASSIRDFLNEQF
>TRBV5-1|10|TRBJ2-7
ASRREGSEQY
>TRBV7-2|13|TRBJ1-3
ASTYQGQGRNTIY
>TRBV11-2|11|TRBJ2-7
ASSPGTGSEQY
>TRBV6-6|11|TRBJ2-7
AVEGLSSYEQY
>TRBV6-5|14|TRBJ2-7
ASSYSSSGSPYEQY
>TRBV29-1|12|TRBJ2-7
SVVMPNRGPEQY
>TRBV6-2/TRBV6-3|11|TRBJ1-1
ASSLGFSAEAF
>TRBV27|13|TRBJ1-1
ASSPHGSMNTEAF
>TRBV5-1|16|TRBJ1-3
ASSSQGRLALAGNTIY
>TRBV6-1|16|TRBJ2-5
ASSESRTGGVRRETQY
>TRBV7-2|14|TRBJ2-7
ASSTAGTSGSYEQY